This record concerns one T cell receptor (beta chain) sequence. Seattle-derived patients entered the study during active infection and were followed longitudinally. The data were obtained in a study of blood T cell repertoires in COVID-19. For the study at large: Acute and convalescent COVID-19 samples came from the United States, Italy and Spain.

The assay was immunoSEQ multiplex PCR, and TCRdb's table has in-frame clones only and misses some. Among a few hundred thousand clones, nearly 90% were seen once, and the ten largest hold less than 2%. The sample consisted of peripheral blood. The receptor comes from a woman in her twenties or thirties with COVID-19, enrolled during active disease.

The CDR3 loop reads CASSSSQGNYGYTF. In DNA form, the CDR3 reads TGTGCCAGCAGTTCCTCACAGGGTAACTATGGCTACACCTTC. The chain is built from TRBV6-6 and TRBJ1-2; TRBD1 is a possible D gene (6 bases). The CDR3 covers 14 residues. Germline values: CDR1 MNHNY, CDR2 SVGAGI (reference sequence). V lost 4 bases and J lost 1, with 10 bases in between.